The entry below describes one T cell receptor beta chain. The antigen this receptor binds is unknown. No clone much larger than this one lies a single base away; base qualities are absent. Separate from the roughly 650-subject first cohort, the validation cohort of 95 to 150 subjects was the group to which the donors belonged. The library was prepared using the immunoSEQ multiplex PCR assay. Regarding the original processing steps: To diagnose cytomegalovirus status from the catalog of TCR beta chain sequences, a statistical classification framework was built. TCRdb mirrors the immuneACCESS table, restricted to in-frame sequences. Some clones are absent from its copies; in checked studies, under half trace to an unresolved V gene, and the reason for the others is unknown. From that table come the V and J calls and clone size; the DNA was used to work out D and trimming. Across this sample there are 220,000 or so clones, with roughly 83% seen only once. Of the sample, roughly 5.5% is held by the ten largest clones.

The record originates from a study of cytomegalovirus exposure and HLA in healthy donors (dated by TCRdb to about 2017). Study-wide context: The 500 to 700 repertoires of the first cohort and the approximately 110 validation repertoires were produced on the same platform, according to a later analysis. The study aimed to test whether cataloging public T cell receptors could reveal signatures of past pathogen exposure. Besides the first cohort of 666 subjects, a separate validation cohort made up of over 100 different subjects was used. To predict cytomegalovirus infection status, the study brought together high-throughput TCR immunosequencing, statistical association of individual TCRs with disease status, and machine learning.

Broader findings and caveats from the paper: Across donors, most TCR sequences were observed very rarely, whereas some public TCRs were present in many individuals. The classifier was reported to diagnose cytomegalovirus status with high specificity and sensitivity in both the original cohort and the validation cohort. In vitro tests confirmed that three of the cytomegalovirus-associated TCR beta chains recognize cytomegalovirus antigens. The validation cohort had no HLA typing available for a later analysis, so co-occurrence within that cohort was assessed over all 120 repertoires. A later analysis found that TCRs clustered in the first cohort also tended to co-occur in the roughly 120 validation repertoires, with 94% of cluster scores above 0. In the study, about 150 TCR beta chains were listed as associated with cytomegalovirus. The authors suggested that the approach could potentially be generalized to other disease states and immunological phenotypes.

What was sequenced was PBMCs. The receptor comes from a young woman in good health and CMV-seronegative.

CDR3 reads: CASSLNRGNQPQHF. The DNA sequence is as follows: TGTGCCAGCAGTTTAAATCGGGGCAATCAGCCCCAGCATTTT. The chain links TRBV28 with TRBJ1-5; there is no confident call for the D gene. From cysteine to phenylalanine, the CDR3 is 14 amino acids long. Of the read, only the CDR3 DNA is kept; its 42 bases are in frame from base 1. V is pared back by 2 bases and J by 2 bases, with 7 bases lying between the germline termini. CDR1 and CDR2 are read off the germline V gene as MDHEN and SYDVKM.